These 18 T cell receptor beta chains were all obtained from the same sample, sequenced in a study of memory CD4+ T cells and cytomegalovirus serostatus. The sort gate was single viable CD3+CD4+CD8-CD45RO+ cells for memory CD4+ T cells. TCRdb's copy holds only in-frame clones and misses some; the assay was immunoSEQ multiplex PCR. Of roughly 45,000 clones in the sample, roughly three quarters were seen once. Source material: memory CD4+ T cells from blood. The receptor source for this set is an adult in good health and CMV-seronegative.

The V call is TRBV28, the J call TRBJ2-4; 8 positions match TRBD2. This CDR3 has 14 residues. V trimming: 5 bases; J trimming: 4 bases; junction bases outside the gene matches: 4. Germline V lookup: CDR1 MDHEN, CDR2 SYDVKM. In nucleotides, the CDR3 is TGTGCCAGCAGTCCGGGGGGGCCTAAAAACATTCAGTACTTC. Amino acids: CASSPGGPKNIQYF.

This rearrangement joins TRBV11-2 to TRBJ2-1; 8 bases fit TRBD1. Germline CDR1 and CDR2: SGHAT and FQNNGV. V shed 6 bases and J 7 bases; nucleotides not matched to a gene: 8. This CDR3 has 14 residues. CDR3 DNA sequence: TGTGCCAGCAGGTCGGACAGGGCCGGGAATGAGCAGTTCTTC. Protein: CASRSDRAGNEQFF.

Only one count was recorded for this clone. The CDR3 region is CASTPGTGGGEQFF. In DNA form, the CDR3 reads TGTGCCAGTACCCCCGGGACAGGGGGGGGTGAGCAGTTCTTC. The chain recombines TRBV19 with TRBJ2-1, with 11 bases matching TRBD1. Per the germline V gene, CDR1 is LNHDA and CDR2 is SQIVND (reference sequence). The CDR3 totals 14 residues. The J segment lost 9 bases and the V segment lost 7 bases, leaving 8 bases of the junction unmatched.

The V and J genes are TRBV6-1 and TRBJ1-6, with D hard to call. CDR3 length equals 12 residues. The germline gives CDR1 MNHNS, CDR2 SASEGT. V was clipped by 7 bases and J by 10 bases, with 11 bases between them. CDR3 protein: CASTQGLSPLHF. The CDR3 region has the DNA TGTGCCAGCACCCAAGGGCTCTCACCCCTCCACTTT.

This chain uses TRBV19 with TRBJ1-4; 12 bases align to TRBD1. Germline CDR1 LNHDA, CDR2 SQIVND (reference sequence). V was clipped by 5 bases and J by 3 bases; unmatched bases: 10. The CDR3 contains 18 residues. This CDR3 reads CASSDPGTGGAANEKLFF. In DNA form, the CDR3 reads TGTGCCAGTAGTGATCCCGGGACAGGGGGCGCGGCTAATGAAAAACTGTTTTTT.

This clone was counted once. The V call is TRBV7-3, the J call TRBJ1-1; D is undetermined. Per germline, CDR1 SGHTA and CDR2 FQGTGA. The V gene lost 1 base and the J gene lost 4 bases, with 10 bases spanning the gap. There are 14 residues in the CDR3. This chain's CDR3 is CASSLRGDLTEAFF. For the CDR3, the DNA is TGTGCCAGCAGCTTAAGAGGCGACCTCACTGAAGCTTTCTTT.

The chain has TRBV5-4 and TRBJ2-3; D uncertain. CDR1 and CDR2 from the germline V gene are SGHNT and YYREEE (reference sequence). The CDR3 length is 15 residues. Trimming stripped 3 bases from V and 2 bases from J, with 13 bases between. The CDR3 loop is CASSSRALHTDTQYF. The CDR3, as DNA: TGTGCCAGCAGCTCTCGGGCGCTGCACACAGATACGCAGTATTTT.

V usage is TRBV7-7 and J usage is TRBJ2-3; 7 positions agree with TRBD2. Germline CDR1 reads SSHAT; CDR2 reads FNYEAQ (reference sequence). There are 15 residues in the CDR3. With V trimmed by 5 bases and J by 1 base, 6 bases remained unmatched. The CDR3 loop is CASSPGTTRTDTQYF. The CDR3 bases are TGTGCCAGCAGCCCCGGGACTACCCGCACAGATACGCAGTATTTT.

This chain uses TRBV5-1 with TRBJ2-6, with D perhaps matching TRBD2 (7 bases). Germline lookup yields CDR1 SGHRS and CDR2 YFSETQ. This CDR3 region has 22 residues. The V gene lost 2 bases and the J gene lost 0 bases, with 27 bases spanning the gap. The CDR3 coding sequence is TGCGCCAGCAGCTTTCTTGGACAGACTAGGGGGGGTCCCCTCTCTGGGGCCAACGTCCTGACTTTC. Amino acid sequence: CASSFLGQTRGGPLSGANVLTF. Looking up the rest from reference TRBV5-1 and TRBJ2-6 gives the full variable domain: KAGVTQTPRYLIKTRGQQVTLSCSPISGHRSVSWYQQTPGQGLQFLFEYFSETQRNKGNFPGRFSGRQFSNSRSEMNVSTLELGDSALYLCASSFLGQTRGGPLSGANVLTFGAGSRLTVL.

The chain carries TRBV29-1 and TRBJ2-3; D gene ambiguous. V lost 2 bases to trimming and J lost 2 bases, with 8 bases between them. CDR1 and CDR2 (germline): SQVTM, ANQGSEA. The CDR3 is 13 residues long. CDR3 DNA sequence: TGCAGCGTTGAAAAGACGAACACAGATACGCAGTATTTT. Translated, it gives CSVEKTNTDTQYF.

In its sample, this clone is medium-sized. The chain joins TRBV7-2 to TRBJ1-2; a possible D gene is TRBD1 (6 bases). The CDR3 has 12 residues. Trimming stripped 5 bases from V and 8 bases from J, with 12 bases between. CDR1 is SGHTA and CDR2 is FQGNSA in the germline V gene. The CDR3 here is CASSQQGIGYTF. The DNA for the CDR3 is TGTGCCAGCAGCCAACAGGGTATAGGCTACACCTTC.

The chain joins TRBV6-5 to TRBJ1-2; perhaps TRBD1 as D (5 bases). The CDR3 has 13 amino acids. V was cut by 5 bases and J by 8 bases, with 15 bases left in between. The germline V gene encodes CDR1 MNHEY and CDR2 SVGAGI. CDR3 loop: CASSEPRARGYTF. For the CDR3, the DNA is TGTGCCAGCAGTGAGCCCAGGGCGAGGGGCTACACCTTC.

V is TRBV19 and J is TRBJ1-4, with a possible D match to TRBD1 (6 bases). Germline CDR1 reads LNHDA; CDR2 reads SQIVND (reference sequence). The CDR3 consists of 14 residues. The ends were cut back, 6 bases at V and 7 bases at J, with 15 bases in the middle. The CDR3 sequence is CASRTTGWGEKLFF. The DNA of the CDR3 is TGTGCCAGTAGGACCACAGGGTGGGGTGAAAAACTGTTTTTT.

The chain links TRBV6-1 to TRBJ1-6; D uncertain. The V end was cut by 2 bases, the J end by 7 bases, with 18 bases between. The CDR3 has 17 residues. The germline V gene encodes CDR1 MNHNS and CDR2 SASEGT. CDR3 nucleotide sequence: TGTGCCAGCAGTGAAAGAAGATCCTCCAAGGGCAATTCACCCCTCCACTTT. This sequence encodes CASSERRSSKGNSPLHF.

V is TRBV6-6 and J is TRBJ1-1; D is unclear. This CDR3 has 12 amino acids. From germline, CDR1 is MNHNY and CDR2 SVGAGI (reference sequence). The ends were cut back, 2 bases at V and 5 bases at J, with 6 bases in the middle. CDR3 sequence (DNA): TGTGCCAGCAGTTACGGGTCGACTGAAGCTTTCTTT. The encoded protein is CASSYGSTEAFF.

This chain links TRBV6-4 with TRBJ2-6; 10 positions match TRBD1. This CDR3 is 18 amino acids long. The ends lost 6 bases at V and 2 bases at J; junction bases unmatched: 10. The germline V gene has CDR1 MRHNA and CDR2 SNTAGT. CDR3 region: CASSRDRGTFTGANVLTF. DNA of the CDR3: TGTGCCAGCAGCCGGGACAGGGGCACATTCACTGGGGCCAACGTCCTGACTTTC.

J is TRBJ2-7 and V is TRBV6-5, with D unclear. The germline V and J ends were trimmed by 6 bases and 3 bases, with 9 bases remaining between them. CDR1 is MNHEY, CDR2 SVGAGI, per germline. The CDR3 sequence is 12 residues long. In nucleotides, the CDR3 is TGTGCCAGCAGGCCGGATCTCTACGAGCAGTACTTC. It translates to CASRPDLYEQYF.

The chain joins TRBV9 to TRBJ2-2, with unresolved D. CDR1 and CDR2 (germline): SGDLS, YYNGEE. The length of the CDR3 is 12 residues. Trimming left V 7 bases short and J 3 bases short, with 7 bases between. CDR3 protein: CASPIDTGELFF. Here the CDR3 DNA reads TGTGCCAGCCCGATTGACACCGGGGAGCTGTTTTTT.